This paragraph covers one T cell receptor beta chain sequence. Its antigen is not known. The data derive from a study of identical twins. The CDR3 consists of 13 residues. The V gene's germline CDR1 is SNHLY and CDR2 FYNNEI. Deletions cut 6 bases from V and 6 bases from J, with 12 bases between. General study results and limits: Whereas memory repertoires showed no such difference, abundant cord blood beta clonotypes carried fewer insertions.

TCRdb re-derived calls from the 5' RACE reads in MiXCR, one entry per CDR3 protein. The sample shows 700,000 or so distinct CDR3 sequences, roughly 20% of them seen only once. A further study also used this sample, focusing on T cells expressing NK-cell markers.

This sequence was found in a woman under 30 in good health. The chain uses TRBV2 and TRBJ1-5; D is perhaps TRBD1 (6 bases). Sequencing was performed on PBMCs. CDR3: CASSEGGVQPQHF. CDR3 DNA: TGTGCCAGCAGCGAGGGGGGGGTTCAGCCCCAGCATTTT.